These 27 T cell receptor beta chains were sequenced from one sample in a study of radiotherapy plus CTLA-4 blockade in lung cancer. The assay was immunoSEQ multiplex PCR, and TCRdb's table has in-frame clones only and misses some. The sample holds 55,000 to 80,000 clones, over 65% seen once. The sample was peripheral blood, taken from a patient treated with radiotherapy plus ipilimumab. Receptors were obtained from a human donor with non-small cell lung cancer who had a complete response to radiotherapy plus ipilimumab.

V is TRBV19 and J is TRBJ2-1; no firm D call. Per the germline V gene, CDR1 is LNHDA and CDR2 is SQIVND (reference sequence). The CDR3 consists of 14 residues. Trimming left V 5 bases short and J 3 bases short, with 11 bases between. The CDR3 nucleotides are TGTGCCAGTAGTTCGAGACTCCTCTACAATGAGCAGTTCTTC. This encodes CASSSRLLYNEQFF. Variable domain in full (rest from reference TRBV19 and TRBJ2-1): DGGITQSPKYLFRKEGQNVTLSCEQNLNHDAMYWYRQDPGQGLRLIYYSQIVNDFQKGDIAEGYSVSREKKESFPLTVTSAQKNPTAFYLCASSSRLLYNEQFFGPGTRLTVL.

V usage is TRBV10-2 and J usage is TRBJ1-2; D is perhaps TRBD1 (5 bases). With 11 bases removed from V and 1 base from J, the gap between germline ends came to 11 bases. The CDR3 has 12 residues. Germline CDR1 WSHSY, CDR2 SAAADI. The chain's CDR3 is CAGGGSNYGYTF. The DNA for the CDR3 is TGCGCCGGGGGGGGAAGTAACTATGGCTACACCTTC.

The chain carries TRBV6-5 and TRBJ1-1, with unresolved D. V was trimmed by 5 bases and J by 3 bases, leaving 16 bases between them. The CDR3 runs to 15 residues. CDR1 and CDR2 (germline): MNHEY, SVGAGI. CDR3 residues: CASSHRGSADTEAFF. CDR3 in DNA: TGTGCCAGCAGTCATAGAGGGTCGGCGGACACTGAAGCTTTCTTT.

The genes are TRBV6-1 and TRBJ2-7, with a weak D call TRBD1 (5 bases). The V end lost 0 bases, the J end lost 4 bases, and 7 bases lay between the germline ends. Germline assignment: CDR1 MNHNS and CDR2 SASEGT. This CDR3 spans 13 amino acids. The chain's CDR3 is CASSEAAGYEQYV. The CDR3, as DNA: TGTGCCAGCAGTGAAGCAGCAGGGTACGAGCAGTACGTC.

V and J are TRBV19 and TRBJ1-5; 8 nucleotides agree with TRBD1. CDR1 and CDR2 (germline): LNHDA, SQIVND (reference sequence). The CDR3 is 16 residues long. The V gene end was trimmed by 4 bases and the J gene end by 4 bases; junction bases not matched to a gene: 9. CDR3 region: CASSRASDRVNQPQHF. Here the CDR3 DNA reads TGTGCCAGTAGTAGGGCGTCGGACAGGGTGAATCAGCCCCAGCATTTT.

The gene calls are TRBV19 and TRBJ2-1, with TRBD1 matching 9 bases. J was trimmed by 2 bases and V by 4 bases; bases with no gene match: 6. The CDR3 spans 16 residues. Germline V CDR1 and CDR2: LNHDA, SQIVND (reference sequence). CDR3 sequence: CASSRGQGRAYNEQFF. The CDR3 DNA reads as TGTGCCAGTAGTAGAGGACAGGGGAGGGCCTACAATGAGCAGTTCTTC.

About this clone itself: The junction shows a germline mismatch at one end, possibly a read error. The V and J genes are TRBV4-1 and TRBJ1-2; D ambiguous. CDR3 length: 16 residues. Germline assignment: CDR1 MGHRA and CDR2 YSYEKL. CDR3: CASSQDRGAGSLRFRF. The CDR3 bases are TGCGCCAGCAGCCAAGATCGGGGAGCGGGCTCCCTTCGGTTCCGCTTC.

J is TRBJ2-1 and V is TRBV6-6, with D unresolved. This CDR3 is 11 amino acids long. Germline V CDR1 and CDR2: MNHNY, SVGAGI (reference sequence). V was cut by 6 bases and J by 8 bases, with 8 bases left in between. The CDR3 region has the DNA TGTGCCAGCAGCCCCTTCCATGAGCAGTTCTTC. This encodes CASSPFHEQFF.

The chain combines TRBV10-2 with TRBJ1-5; D remains unclear. Germline assignment: CDR1 WSHSY and CDR2 SAAADI. The CDR3 contains 14 residues. The V gene lost 0 bases and the J gene lost 0 bases, with 3 bases spanning the gap. The CDR3 here is CASSESPSNQPQHF. The CDR3 DNA reads TGCGCCAGCAGTGAGTCCCCTAGCAATCAGCCCCAGCATTTT.

The V and J genes are TRBV15 and TRBJ2-1; TRBD2 matches 12 bases. Trimming at V came to 6 bases and at J to 9 bases, leaving 9 bases not matched to a gene. Germline V gene lookup returns CDR1 LNHNV and CDR2 YYDKDF (reference sequence). The CDR3 length is 15 residues. CDR3 sequence: CATRYSSGGAGEQFF. The CDR3 nucleotides are TGTGCCACCAGGTACTCTAGCGGGGGGGCGGGTGAGCAGTTCTTC.

The chain employs TRBV19 and TRBJ1-2; D possibly corresponds to TRBD1 (6 bases). V lost 6 bases and J 0 bases, leaving 11 bases between the germline ends. The CDR3 contains 14 residues. Germline CDR1 LNHDA, CDR2 SQIVND (reference sequence). The CDR3, as DNA: TGTGCCAGTAGCCGGGACAACTCTAACTATGGCTACACCTTC. It encodes CASSRDNSNYGYTF.

This sequence joins TRBV2 and TRBJ2-4, with 11 bases matching TRBD2. In germline, CDR1 is SNHLY, CDR2 FYNNEI. V gave up 4 bases and J gave up 6 bases; unmatched junction bases: 8. This CDR3 is 16 amino acids long. This CDR3 reads CASSGTSGSGGNIQYF. The CDR3 DNA reads TGTGCCAGCAGTGGCACTAGCGGGAGCGGGGGAAACATTCAGTACTTC.

The chain joins TRBV7-6 to TRBJ1-2; 7 bases are a match to TRBD1. J lost 7 bases, V lost 5 bases, and 4 bases had no gene match. The CDR3 extends over 12 amino acids. Germline loops: CDR1 SGHVS, CDR2 FNYEAQ. Here the CDR3 reads CASSTRQGGYTF. The CDR3 DNA reads as TGTGCCAGCAGCACCCGACAGGGTGGCTACACCTTC.

The rearrangement joins TRBV7-6 to TRBJ2-5; 7 bases line up with TRBD2. The J call may not be correct, given that the DNA end is closer to TRBJ2-7. This CDR3 has 14 residues. Germline V gene sequence: CDR1 SGHVS, CDR2 FNYEAQ. CDR3 bases: TGTGCCAGCAGCTTAGGTTTAGCGGGCCACGAGCAGTACTTC. Protein product: CASSLGLAGHEQYF.

The chain uses TRBV15 and TRBJ1-1; D is ambiguous. Germline CDR1 and CDR2: LNHNV and YYDKDF (reference sequence). The CDR3 spans 15 residues. Between the trimmed V and J ends, which lost 0 bases and 7 bases, there was a span of 15 bases. CDR3 nucleotides: TGTGCCACCAGCAGAGAAAGGGAAGGTACGAATGAAGCTTTCTTT. Residues: CATSREREGTNEAFF. The full variable domain, with the rest looked up from reference TRBV15 and TRBJ1-1, is DAMVIQNPRYQVTQFGKPVTLSCSQTLNHNVMYWYQQKSSQAPKLLFHYYDKDFNNEADTPDNFQSRRPNTSFCFLDIRSPGLGDTAMYLCATSREREGTNEAFFGQGTRLTVV.

The rearrangement uses TRBV19 and TRBJ1-5; 7 bases match TRBD1. The CDR3 is 14 amino acids. V was clipped by 10 bases and J by 2 bases; unmatched bases: 8. CDR1 is LNHDA, CDR2 SQIVND, per germline (reference sequence). This CDR3 reads CATQDRERNQPQHF. The CDR3, as DNA: TGTGCCACTCAAGACAGGGAGCGCAATCAGCCCCAGCATTTT.

This rearrangement joins TRBV28 to TRBJ1-5, with TRBD1 as a possible D gene (5 bases). Germline V gene lookup returns CDR1 MDHEN and CDR2 SYDVKM. V lost 5 bases to trimming and J lost 2 bases, with 13 bases between them. The CDR3 covers 15 residues. The CDR3: CASSLPRGGNQPQHF. The DNA of the CDR3 is TGTGCCAGCAGTCTCCCACGGGGGGGCAATCAGCCCCAGCATTTT.

The sample holds one count of this clone. This chain links TRBV5-1 with TRBJ2-1; no firm D call. The CDR3 covers 13 residues. The V gene lost 0 bases and the J gene lost 8 bases, with 9 bases spanning the gap. Germline CDR1 reads SGHRS; CDR2 reads YFSETQ. CDR3 loop: CASSLVGLDEQFF. CDR3 nucleotides: TGCGCCAGCAGCTTGGTAGGTCTGGATGAGCAGTTCTTC.

CDR3 sequence reads: CASSLKASGRPSTDTQYF. The CDR3 coding sequence is TGTGCCAGCAGCTTAAAGGCTAGCGGAAGACCTAGCACAGATACGCAGTATTTT. The chain carries TRBV7-9 and TRBJ2-3, with 7 bases fitting TRBD2. CDR3 length equals 18 residues. The ends lost 2 bases at V and 0 bases at J; junction bases unmatched: 11. CDR1 SEHNR and CDR2 FQNEAQ come from the germline V gene (reference sequence).

This clone was detected a few times. The rearrangement joins TRBV7-7 to TRBJ2-3, with D possibly matching TRBD2 (6 bases). Germline V gives CDR1 SSHAT, CDR2 FNYEAQ (reference sequence). The length of the CDR3 is 11 residues. The DNA for the CDR3 is TGTGCTAGCGGCGAGGGAGATACGCAGTATTTT. This encodes CASGEGDTQYF. The whole variable domain, filled in from reference TRBV7-7 and TRBJ2-3, reads GAGVSQSPRYKVTKRGQDVTLRCDPISSHATLYWYQQALGQGPEFLTYFNYEAQPDKSGLPSDRFSAERPEGSISTLTIQRTEQRDSAMYRCASGEGDTQYFGPGTRLTVL.

The chain is built from TRBV30 and TRBJ1-2; the D gene is possibly TRBD1 (6 bases). V lost 0 bases and J 5 bases, leaving 13 bases between the germline ends. Germline V gene sequence: CDR1 GTSNPN, CDR2 SVGIG (reference sequence). This CDR3 is 14 amino acids long. The CDR3 protein is CAWSVRGGVYGYTF. The DNA for the CDR3 is TGTGCCTGGAGTGTAAGGGGGGGTGTATATGGCTACACCTTC.

V usage is TRBV9 and J usage is TRBJ2-5; possible D gene TRBD1, 6 bases. Trimming took 0 bases from V and 4 from J, leaving 13 bases between them. In germline, CDR1 is SGDLS, CDR2 YYNGEE. This CDR3 is 15 amino acids long. The CDR3: CASSVAPGDGETQYF. The DNA for the CDR3 is TGTGCCAGCAGCGTAGCTCCAGGGGACGGAGAGACCCAGTACTTC.

J is TRBJ2-5 and V is TRBV10-1, with D tentatively TRBD1 (6 bases). The CDR3 is 15 amino acids. The germline V and J ends were trimmed by 3 bases and 4 bases, with 15 bases remaining between them. The germline CDR1 and CDR2 sequences are WNHNN and SYGVQD (reference sequence). CDR3: CASSDSQGFRETQYF. In nucleotides, the CDR3 is TGCGCCAGCAGTGACTCACAGGGTTTTCGAGAGACCCAGTACTTC.

V usage is TRBV5-6 and J usage is TRBJ2-5; tentative D call: TRBD2 (6 bases). The CDR3 loop spans 15 amino acids. V gave up 4 bases and J gave up 6 bases, with 19 bases separating them. CDR1 is SGHDT, CDR2 YYEEEE, per germline. CDR3 residues: CASSTTRYAPQTQYF. The CDR3 coding sequence is TGTGCCAGCAGCACGACTAGGTACGCGCCGCAGACCCAGTACTTC.

The rearrangement links TRBV5-1 to TRBJ1-3; D is perhaps TRBD1 (6 bases). Germline V gene data show CDR1 as SGHRS and CDR2 as YFSETQ. The CDR3 loop spans 16 amino acids. V was trimmed by 0 bases and J by 4 bases, leaving 14 bases between them. The CDR3 spells CASSLEGVLRGNTIYF. The CDR3 bases are TGCGCCAGCAGCTTGGAGGGGGTGCTTCGAGGAAACACCATATATTTT.

The rearrangement uses TRBV11-3 and TRBJ2-7, with TRBD2 matching over 10 bases. The germline CDR1 and CDR2 sequences are SGHNT and YENEEA. Germline trimming cut 5 bases from V and 7 bases from J; bases unmatched to any gene: 17. CDR3 length: 17 amino acids. CDR3: CASSLLPSGSPPEEQYV. As DNA, the CDR3 is TGTGCCAGCAGCCTCCTACCTAGCGGGAGTCCTCCGGAGGAGCAGTACGTC.

The gene calls are TRBV30 and TRBJ2-5, with TRBD2 identical over 7 bases. This CDR3 contains 15 residues. CDR1 is GTSNPN, CDR2 SVGIG, per germline (reference sequence). With 0 bases clipped from V and 2 bases from J, the junction kept 6 bases outside the gene matches. The CDR3: CAWSVSTSRQETQYF. The DNA of the CDR3 is TGTGCCTGGAGTGTGTCGACTAGCAGACAAGAGACCCAGTACTTC.